One and the same sample provided the 14 T cell receptor beta chains below, sequenced in a study of post-analysis software for immune sequencing data (dated by TCRdb to the mid-2010s). Their cognate antigens are unknown. Overall results and qualifications from the work: Several TRBV segments, including TRBV5-6, TRBV5-1 and TRBV20-1, were significantly more frequent in patients than controls.

Libraries were prepared through PCR. Sequencing was performed on an Illumina HiSeq 2500. Unique molecular identifiers were incorporated into TCR beta cDNA libraries to reduce PCR and sequencing biases. TCRdb trimmed public reads at Q25 via fastp, called clones via MiXCR and kept in-frame beta chains. Merged by CDR3 protein, the rows form single entries marked with the most common genes and DNA. The sample table lists about 430,000 distinct CDR3 sequences, 39% of them with a count of one. Around 8% of the sample is taken by the ten largest. Sequencing was done on a sample of blood. These receptor sequences come from a girl aged 2 to 10 with multiple sclerosis.

This clonotype has more than one count but fewer than ten. V usage is TRBV5-1 and J usage is TRBJ2-1, with TRBD2 as a possible D gene (7 bases). V was clipped by 4 bases and J by 15 bases, with 14 bases between them. Germline V lookup: CDR1 SGHRS, CDR2 YFSETQ. The CDR3 is made up of 11 amino acids. The CDR3 bases are TGCGCCAGCAGCGCGGAGGGGGGGCGGTTCTTC. It yields the protein CASSAEGGRFF.

This clonotype has ten or more counts. This chain joins TRBV20-1 and TRBJ2-1; maybe TRBD2 (5 bases). The V gene's germline CDR1 is DFQATT and CDR2 SNEGSKA (reference sequence). CDR3 length: 13 residues. The ends were cut back, 3 bases at V and 8 bases at J, with 14 bases in the middle. CDR3 amino acids: CSARATSSYEQFF. The DNA of the CDR3 is TGCAGTGCTAGGGCAACTAGTTCCTATGAGCAGTTCTTC.

J is TRBJ1-1 and V is TRBV12-3 or TRBV12-4; no reliable D call. V gave up 6 bases and J gave up 7 bases, with 12 bases separating them. This CDR3 comprises 12 residues. In DNA, the CDR3 is TGTGCCAGCAGCCTCGACACTTATGAAGCTTTCTTT. This sequence encodes CASSLDTYEAFF.

The rearrangement joins TRBV20-1 to TRBJ2-5; TRBD2 agrees at 7 bases. In germline, CDR1 is DFQATT, CDR2 SNEGSKA (reference sequence). The CDR3 is made up of 14 amino acids. V trimming: 6 bases; J trimming: 3 bases; junction bases outside the gene matches: 10. CDR3: CSARPAGLKETQYF. In nucleotides, the CDR3 is TGCAGTGCCAGGCCAGCGGGGCTTAAAGAGACCCAGTACTTC.

The CDR3 DNA sequence: TGCGCCAGCAGCTTGGAAGTTAGCGGGAGAGTGGATGAGCAGTTCTTC. This gives the protein CASSLEVSGRVDEQFF. This rearrangement joins TRBV5-1 to TRBJ2-1, with 9 bases aligning to TRBD2. Germline CDR1 reads SGHRS; CDR2 reads YFSETQ. J gave up 8 bases and V 0 bases, and 9 bases lay outside the gene matches. This CDR3 contains 16 residues.

This clonotype turned up a few times. The chain couples TRBV18 to TRBJ1-4; D not resolved. The V gene's germline CDR1 is KGHSH and CDR2 LQKENI. The ends were cut back, 5 bases at V and 8 bases at J, with 15 bases in the middle. This CDR3 is 14 amino acids long. The CDR3 loop reads CASSSSLGREKLFF. For the CDR3, the DNA is TGTGCCAGCTCATCATCTCTTGGGCGAGAAAAACTGTTTTTT.

This clonotype was seen a few times. The J gene is TRBJ2-6, the V gene TRBV27, with D perhaps TRBD1 or TRBD2 (6 bases each). Trimming shortened V by 6 bases and J by 4 bases, and 13 bases separated the two germline ends. CDR3 length: 15 amino acids. Looked up from germline, CDR1 is MNHEY and CDR2 is SMNVEV (reference sequence). CDR3 loop: CASSTKGGGANVLTF. The CDR3 DNA is TGTGCCAGCAGCACCAAGGGGGGAGGGGCCAACGTCCTGACTTTC.

This clonotype was counted ten times or more. The rearrangement links TRBV20-1 to TRBJ1-1, with TRBD1 matching 7 bases. This CDR3 comprises 12 residues. The V segment lost 6 bases and the J segment 5 bases; nucleotides outside the gene matches: 6. Germline V CDR1 and CDR2: DFQATT, SNEGSKA (reference sequence). In DNA form, the CDR3 reads TGCAGTGCCAATACAGGGGCGACTGAAGCTTTCTTT. This codes for CSANTGATEAFF.

Regarding this clonotype: One end of the junction is discordant with germline, which a read error may explain. The V and J genes are TRBV9 and TRBJ1-2; D is uncertain. Germline V lookup: CDR1 SGDLS, CDR2 YYNGEE. This CDR3 is built from 15 residues. The CDR3 protein is CASSVGIGQAYGCTF. The CDR3 DNA follows: TGTGCCAGCAGCGTAGGAATAGGGCAAGCCTATGGCTGCACCTTC. Supplemented by reference TRBV9 and TRBJ1-2, the full variable domain reads DSGVTQTPKHLITATGQRVTLRCSPRSGDLSVYWYQQSLDQGLQFLIQYYNGEERAKGNILERFSAQQFPDLHSELNLSSLELGDSALYFCASSVGIGQAYGCTFGSGTRLTVV.

The rearrangement joins TRBV20-1 to TRBJ1-1; D is uncertain. This CDR3 is built from 13 residues. Germline CDR1 is DFQATT and CDR2 is SNEGSKA (reference sequence). V shed 5 bases and J shed 0 bases, with 10 bases lying between them. In nucleotides, the CDR3 is TGCAGTGCTCGACGCCTGATGAACACTGAAGCTTTCTTT. This translates into CSARRLMNTEAFF.

In this sample, this clonotype turned up a few times. The rearrangement joins TRBV3-1 to TRBJ2-5, with 12 bases identical to TRBD1. The DNA end is a closer match to TRBJ2-7, so the J assignment may be wrong. The V gene's germline CDR1 is LGHDT and CDR2 YNNKEL (reference sequence). The CDR3 is 16 residues long. CDR3 nucleotide sequence: TGTGCCAGCAGTCATATCGGGACAGGGGGCCTCTACGAGCAGTACTTC. The encoded protein is CASSHIGTGGLYEQYF.

CDR3 sequence reads: CSVEMAGKNYEQYF. CDR3 nucleotide sequence: TGCAGCGTTGAAATGGCAGGGAAGAACTACGAGCAGTACTTC. The rearrangement links TRBV29-1 to TRBJ2-7, with D possibly matching TRBD1 (5 bases). The CDR3 length is 14 residues. Trimming pared 2 bases from V and 3 bases from J, leaving 14 bases between. Germline assignment: CDR1 SQVTM and CDR2 ANQGSEA.

The sample holds a few counts of this clonotype. This chain uses TRBV20-1 with TRBJ2-3; D unclear. The CDR3 sequence is 12 residues long. V gave up 8 bases and J gave up 2 bases, with 11 bases separating them. CDR1 and CDR2 (germline): DFQATT, SNEGSKA (reference sequence). This CDR3 is CSTRLTTDTQYF. DNA for the CDR3: TGCAGTACCCGGCTTACCACAGATACGCAGTATTTT.

In this sample, this clonotype turned up a few times. The chain carries TRBV4-3 and TRBJ2-1; TRBD2 agrees at 8 bases. The junction had 5 bases not matched to a gene; V was cut back by 0 bases and J by 4 bases. The CDR3 spans 16 residues. CDR1 and CDR2 from the germline V gene are LGHNA and YSLEER. In DNA form, the CDR3 reads TGCGCCAGCAGCCAAGATGCTAGCGGGCCTTACAATGAGCAGTTCTTC. As protein: CASSQDASGPYNEQFF.